Listed below are T cell receptor beta chains from one sample, sequenced in a study of T cell changes during pregnancy in multiple sclerosis. Measured with immunoSEQ multiplex PCR; TCRdb has only the in-frame clones, and not every one. The sample lists around 40,000 clones; more than 85% were seen once. This specimen consisted of CD4+ T cells from peripheral blood mononuclear cells, obtained in the third trimester of pregnancy. The receptors were gathered from a female donor with multiple sclerosis, enrolled in a pregnancy study. The CDR3 runs from the conserved cysteine through the conserved F or W. Fields, in order: J gene, V gene, CDR3 length, CDR3 protein.

>TRBJ2-1|TRBV11-2|14
CASSLLAGVNEQFF
>TRBJ2-7|TRBV11-2|16
CASSSSSRTGSQEQYF
>TRBJ2-5|TRBV7-6|14
CASSLVRREETQYF
>TRBJ1-1|TRBV27|16
CASSRLTGSMNTEAFF
>TRBJ1-4|TRBV5-1|15
CASSLREGTNSQLFF
>TRBJ2-6|TRBV5-1|18
CASSLGLGAGFGANVLTF
>TRBJ1-1|TRBV19|17
CASSITWGGSVDTEAFF
>TRBJ1-1|TRBV28|15
CASSPGGGRGSEAFF
>TRBJ2-7|TRBV15|15
CATSRGRQGAGEQYF
>TRBJ2-7|TRBV5-1|14
CASRGQGSSYEQYF
>TRBJ2-1|TRBV7-7|14
CASSSSTAGGEQFF
>TRBJ1-3|TRBV13|14
CASSLPPGLDTIYF
>TRBJ1-2|TRBV15|13
CATSGRGGYGYTF
>TRBJ2-1|TRBV13|14
CASAAAFYLNEQFF
>TRBJ2-4|TRBV9|15
CASSAQGAAKNIQYF
>TRBJ1-2|TRBV6-5|15
CASSYSAGRGYGYTF
>TRBJ2-7|TRBV5-1|14
CASRLVASSYEQYF
>TRBJ2-3|TRBV5-1|14
CASSPTPGSDTQYF
>TRBJ2-3|TRBV7-9|15
CASSGLAGFTDTQYF
>TRBJ1-1|TRBV2|13
CASSFQVNTEAFF
>TRBJ2-1|TRBV5-1|15
CASNLLAARYNEQFF
>TRBJ1-4|TRBV25-1|13
CASSQPGGEKLFF
>TRBJ1-2|TRBV11-1|15
CASSLAAGGNYGYTF
>TRBJ2-7|TRBV18|14
CASSPGTVDRVQYF
>TRBJ2-7|TRBV2|14
CASNGRDRIYEQYF
>TRBJ2-7|TRBV7-9|14
CASSLTSGGYEQYF
>TRBJ2-7|TRBV29-1|15
CSVEGPGTGNNEQYF
>TRBJ2-7|TRBV4-2|18
CASSQARTSGGGSYEQYF
>TRBJ2-1|TRBV18|15
CASSSIGGTGNEQFF
>TRBJ2-7|TRBV5-4|15
CASSSGTLSSYEQYF
>TRBJ2-7|TRBV2|12
CASSATNYEQYF
>TRBJ2-5|TRBV7-2|14
CASRPRGTPETQYF
>TRBJ1-5|TRBV28|16
CASSDSGGQGFQPQHF
>TRBJ2-5|TRBV11-2|12
CASSPREKTQYF
>TRBJ2-7|TRBV29-1|14
CSVDWGSSPYEQYF
>TRBJ2-3|TRBV29-1|12
CSGGGSTDTQYF
>TRBJ1-2|TRBV5-1|15
CASSSDGTGSLGYTF
>TRBJ1-5|TRBV9|15
CASSYSGRGGQPQHF
>TRBJ2-1|TRBV9|14
CASSSFHPGNEQFF
>TRBJ2-1|TRBV7-7|18
CASSLAPSGASSYNEQFF
>TRBJ2-1|TRBV7-8|13
CASIPPSRNEQFF
>TRBJ2-1|TRBV7-9|13
CASSLVHGNEQFF
>TRBJ1-1|TRBV19|14
CASSIVGGRTEAFF
>TRBJ1-4|TRBV5-1|14
CASSLQGANEKLFF
>TRBJ1-3|TRBV7-2|16
CASSLERAFSGNTIYF
>TRBJ1-4|TRBV7-9|15
CASSLRAGANEKLFF